Listed below are T cell receptor beta chains from one sample, sequenced in a study of T cells in tumors and immune-related adverse events. The assay was immunoSEQ multiplex PCR, and TCRdb's table has in-frame clones only and misses some. This sample yields approximately 8,100 clones, of which around 95% are seen a single time; 2% to 2.5% belongs to the top ten. The sequences come from lymph node tissue, collected from a patient treated with anti-PD-1 therapy. Every receptor here comes from a female donor with metastatic renal cell carcinoma. Each CDR3 is given with its conserved first and last residue. A D gene is named only where the DNA matches it firmly. Only part of the rows carry a size: once, few, many, or a class if the clone is expanded.

d_call j_call clone_size v_call cdr3_nt cdr3_aa
NA TRBJ2-7 NA TRBV6-5 TGTGCCAGCAGTTATAGTAGGGCCTCCTACGAGCAGTACTTC CASSYSRASYEQYF
NA TRBJ1-1 NA TRBV18 TGTGCCAGCTCACCTAGTAACAGGGAAAGTTGGAACACTGAAGCTTTCTTT CASSPSNRESWNTEAFF
TRBD1 TRBJ2-5 NA TRBV5-4 TGTGCCGGCTCCGGGACAGGGTACCAAGAGACCCAGTACTTC CAGSGTGYQETQYF
TRBD1 TRBJ2-7 NA TRBV7-2 TGTGCCAGCAGCTTCCAAGGGACAGGGCCTGACGAGCAGTACTTC CASSFQGTGPDEQYF
NA TRBJ2-2 NA TRBV4-1 TGCGCCAGCAGCCAACCCTACCGGGACCTCGGCACCGGGGAGCTGTTTTTT CASSQPYRDLGTGELFF
NA TRBJ1-4 NA TRBV5-1 TGCGCCAGCAGCTTGGGCGCCAGGAGGATCACTAATGAAAAACTGTTTTTT CASSLGARRITNEKLFF
NA TRBJ2-4 once TRBV10-1 TGCGCCAGCAGCGCGGGATCCCGAAACATTCAGTACTTC CASSAGSRNIQYF
NA TRBJ1-1 NA TRBV11-3 TGTGCCAGCAGTTCCCCCGGGGGGAACACTGAAGCTTTCTTT CASSSPGGNTEAFF
TRBD2 TRBJ2-7 once TRBV11-2 TGTGCCAGCAGCTTAGGGGCGGGAGGGCCGTACGAGCAGTACTTC CASSLGAGGPYEQYF
NA TRBJ2-1 NA TRBV27 TGTGCCAGCAGTTTGGGCGGGTTAGTCTACAATGAGCAGTTCTTC CASSLGGLVYNEQFF
NA TRBJ2-1 once TRBV5-1 TGCGCCAGCAGAATTGACCCAGGCAATGAGCAGTTCTTC CASRIDPGNEQFF
NA TRBJ1-1 few TRBV4-1 TGCGCCAGCAGCCAATCCCCGCTGGGCTTTCTGAACACTGAAGCTTTCTTT CASSQSPLGFLNTEAFF
TRBD1 TRBJ2-7 NA TRBV7-9 TGTGCCAGCAAGAAGACCTCCGGGACAGAGAACTACGAGCAGTACTTC CASKKTSGTENYEQYF
NA TRBJ1-3 NA TRBV6-1 TGTGCCAGCAGACGGGGAACTGAAGGCACCATATATTTT CASRRGTEGTIYF
NA TRBJ1-2 NA TRBV12-5 TGTGCTAGTGGCCAAACCCTCCAGCGTGGGGGCTACACCTTC CASGQTLQRGGYTF
TRBD2 TRBJ2-1 NA TRBV27 TGTGCCAGCAGTCCAAGACTAGCGGGAAACTACGGCTACAATGAGCAGTTCTTC CASSPRLAGNYGYNEQFF
TRBD1 TRBJ2-7 NA TRBV9 TGTGCCAGCAGGCCTGGGACAGGCTCCTACGAGCAGTACTTC CASRPGTGSYEQYF
TRBD2 TRBJ2-7 NA TRBV11-2 TGTGCCAGCAGCTTGTCCAGCGGGGGCTCCTACGAGCAGTACTTC CASSLSSGGSYEQYF
NA TRBJ2-7 NA TRBV7-8 TGTGCCAGCAGCCTATTACTAGCCGGTGGCGAGCAGTACTTC CASSLLLAGGEQYF
NA TRBJ1-1 NA TRBV10-2 TGCGCCAGCACTGAGGATAGGGTGAACACTGAAGCTTTCTTT CASTEDRVNTEAFF
NA TRBJ1-1 NA TRBV21-1 TGTGCCAGCGAGACAGTTAACACTGAAGCTTTCTTT CASETVNTEAFF
NA TRBJ2-2 NA TRBV30 TGTGCCTGGAGTCCTCCCGGGGAGCTGTTTTTT CAWSPPGELFF
NA TRBJ1-1 few TRBV10-2 TGCGCCAGCAGGATCGACAGGTACACTGAAGCTTTCTTT CASRIDRYTEAFF
NA TRBJ1-1 NA TRBV28 TGTGCCAGCAGTCCCGCAGGGGCGAGAATGAACACTGAAGCTTTCTTT CASSPAGARMNTEAFF
NA TRBJ2-7 NA TRBV9 TGTGCCAGCAGCGTAGGGGGGAAGGGCGAGCAGTACTTC CASSVGGKGEQYF
NA TRBJ2-3 NA TRBV11-1 TGTGCCGGCAGCTTAGAGGGCCCCCTAGATACGCAGTATTTT CAGSLEGPLDTQYF
NA TRBJ1-5 NA TRBV7-9 TGTGCCAGCAGCTTTTCGAGTAGCAATCAGCCCCAGCATTTT CASSFSSSNQPQHF
TRBD2 TRBJ2-7 NA TRBV6-1 TGTGCCAGCAGTGATCTCGGGACTAGCGGTTCCTACGAGCAGTACTTC CASSDLGTSGSYEQYF
NA TRBJ2-3 NA TRBV7-2 TGTGCCAGCAGCTTAAGCTTCGGGCTCTTCACAGATACGCAGTATTTT CASSLSFGLFTDTQYF
NA TRBJ2-5 NA TRBV9 TGTGCCAGCAGCGTAGAAGAGACCCAGTACTTC CASSVEETQYF
NA TRBJ2-3 NA TRBV7-2 TGTGCCAGCAGCCCACAACGACATAGTTTCACAGATACGCAGTATTTT CASSPQRHSFTDTQYF
TRBD1 TRBJ2-1 NA TRBV28 TGTGCCAGCACCCCGGACAGGGTGATGCAGTTCTTC CASTPDRVMQFF
NA TRBJ1-1 NA TRBV29-1 TGCAGCGTTGATGAAACGACCGGACGGGGCACTGAAGCTTTCTTT CSVDETTGRGTEAFF
NA TRBJ2-7 NA TRBV19 TGTGCCAGTACCTATCCCCGGACCTTACGCAACGAGCAGTACTTC CASTYPRTLRNEQYF
NA TRBJ1-1 NA TRBV29-1 TGCAGCGTTGAAGGTTCTCACACTGAAGCTTTCTTT CSVEGSHTEAFF
NA TRBJ2-5 NA TRBV5-1 TGCGCCAGCAGCTTGGGACGGACTCAAGAGACCCAGTACTTC CASSLGRTQETQYF
NA TRBJ2-1 NA TRBV15 TGTGCCACCAGCAGAGAGGGGGGCTCCTACAATGAGCAGTTCTTC CATSREGGSYNEQFF
TRBD1 TRBJ2-7 NA TRBV4-1 TGCGCCAGCAGCCAAGGGTGGGACAGTACCTTCTACGAGCAGTACTTC CASSQGWDSTFYEQYF
NA TRBJ2-3 NA TRBV21-1 TGTGCCAGCAGCAATTTTCGTGCGCGGGTCTGCACAGATACGCAGTATTTT CASSNFRARVCTDTQYF
NA TRBJ1-5 NA TRBV29-1 TGCAGCGTTTCGAACGCGAATCAGCCCCAGCATTTT CSVSNANQPQHF
TRBD2 TRBJ2-7 NA TRBV6-1 TGTGCCAGCAGTGATTCCGGACTAGCGGGAGGGGTCAACGAGCAGTACTTC CASSDSGLAGGVNEQYF
NA TRBJ1-2 NA TRBV6-1 TGTGCCAGCGTAGGGCCAGGGGTGGAAGGCTACACCTTC CASVGPGVEGYTF
NA TRBJ1-1 NA TRBV5-8 TGTGCCAGCAGGCGGGACTCATGGGCGAACACTGAAGCTTTCTTT CASRRDSWANTEAFF
NA TRBJ1-2 NA TRBV4-3 TGCGCCAGCAGCCCCGAATCGGGGCCGGCCGGTGGCTACACCTTC CASSPESGPAGGYTF
NA TRBJ1-2 NA TRBV7-2 TGTGCCAGCAGCCTTGGCCCCATCTATGGCTACACCTTC CASSLGPIYGYTF
TRBD1 TRBJ2-1 NA TRBV7-9 TGTGCCAGCAGCTTATTGAACAGGGGTGGGAATGAGCAGTTCTTC CASSLLNRGGNEQFF
NA TRBJ1-2 NA TRBV10-1 TGCGCCAGCAGCCCCGACAGGATCTATGGCTACACCTTC CASSPDRIYGYTF
NA TRBJ2-7 NA TRBV7-2 TGTGCCAGCAGCTTAGCGCAGGCAAGAGAGCAGTACTTC CASSLAQAREQYF